Reported below is one T cell receptor beta chain. This record comes from a study of blood T cell repertoires in COVID-19. Study in general: Sites in the United States, Italy and Spain provided acute and convalescent COVID-19 samples.

One Seattle source followed patients from active infection through their disease course. Sequencing was performed with immunoSEQ multiplex PCR; in TCRdb, only in-frame clones are kept and a portion is missing. The sample consists of about 49,000 clones, more than 80% of them appearing once. This CDR3 has 17 residues. This sequence originates from a man aged 55-75 years with COVID-19, enrolled during active disease. Material for sequencing was peripheral blood. V is TRBV12-1 and J is TRBJ2-3; TRBD2 reflects the table's D call only, with no check against the DNA. TRBV12-1 corresponds to a pseudogene. The CDR3: CASSYLKGLGNTDTQYF. DNA for the CDR3: TGTGCCAGCAGCTACCTGAAGGGACTAGGAAACACAGATACGCAGTATTTT.